Listed below are T cell receptor beta chains from one sample, sequenced in a study of cytomegalovirus exposure and HLA in healthy donors. Profiling relied on immunoSEQ multiplex PCR, and the TCRdb table lists in-frame clones only, not all of them. The table has more than 100,000 clones, around three quarters seen once. Material for sequencing was PBMCs. These TCRs come from a human donor in good health. CDR3s include the opening cysteine and the closing phenylalanine or tryptophan. D genes are given only for firm matches. Some rows have no size entry. The others give once, few or many, or a class for an expanded clone.

TRBV20-1,TRBJ2-3,-,-,TGCAGTGCTAGAGACGCAGATACGCAGTATTTT,CSARDADTQYF
TRBV18,TRBJ2-6,-,-,TGTGCCAGCTCACCTACAGGATCCTCTGGGGCCAACGTCCTGACTTTC,CASSPTGSSGANVLTF
TRBV28,TRBJ2-3,-,-,TGTGCCAGCAGTCCTCCTGGGGGCGCAGATACGCAGTATTTT,CASSPPGGADTQYF
TRBV7-2,TRBJ2-1,-,-,TGTGCCAGCAGCTTAGGGGTAGCGGCCTACAATGAGCAGTTCTTC,CASSLGVAAYNEQFF
TRBV28,TRBJ2-2,-,-,TGTGCCAGCAGTGGCCCACCCCACAGGGAAGGCGGGGAGCTGTTTTTT,CASSGPPHREGGELFF
TRBV5-6,TRBJ2-3,-,-,TGTGCCAGCAGCTTGGGTTCCACAGATACGCAGTACTTT,CASSLGSTDTQYF
TRBV6-5,TRBJ1-2,TRBD1,-,TGTGCCAGCAGTTCGTTGGGACAGGGGTTAAACTATGGCTACACCTTC,CASSSLGQGLNYGYTF
TRBV6-5,TRBJ2-2,-,-,TGTGCCAGCACCTCCCCGAACACCGGGGAGCTGTTTTTT,CASTSPNTGELFF
TRBV5-1,TRBJ2-7,TRBD2,-,TGCGCCAGCAGGCGGACTAGCGGGAGTTCCTACGAGCAGTACTTC,CASRRTSGSSYEQYF
TRBV28,TRBJ1-2,TRBD1,-,TGTGCCAGCAGTTTAAACCCGGGACAGGGTAGAAACTATGGCTACACCTTC,CASSLNPGQGRNYGYTF
TRBV6-4,TRBJ2-3,TRBD2,-,TGTGCCACCTCAACGGGGGGGAGCACAGATACGCAGTATTTT,CATSTGGSTDTQYF
TRBV2,TRBJ2-1,TRBD2,-,TGTGCCAGCAGTGCTGGAGGACTAGCGGGCTCCAGCTCCTACAATGAGCAGTTCTTC,CASSAGGLAGSSSYNEQFF
TRBV30,TRBJ2-7,-,-,TGTGCCTGGAGTGACGCCAGCTCCTACGAGCAGTACTTC,CAWSDASSYEQYF
TRBV5-1,TRBJ1-3,TRBD1,-,TGCGCCAGCAGCCGCGGTCGGACAGGGGATCTAAACACCATATATTTT,CASSRGRTGDLNTIYF
TRBV11-2,TRBJ2-1,TRBD2,-,TGTGCCAGCAGCTTAGGGGCTAGCGGGATCTGGTATGAGCAGTTCTTC,CASSLGASGIWYEQFF
TRBV6-5,TRBJ1-5,-,-,TGTGCCAGCAGCGTCTATGACACACGCAATCAGCCCCAGCATTTT,CASSVYDTRNQPQHF
TRBV4-1,TRBJ1-2,-,-,TGCGCCAGCAGCCCCCCGACAGCCCCAACCTATGGCTACACCTTC,CASSPPTAPTYGYTF
TRBV7-3,TRBJ2-7,TRBD2,-,TGTGCCAGCAGCCCCCGTTCGGGACTAGCCTCCTACGAGCAGTACTTC,CASSPRSGLASYEQYF
TRBV27,TRBJ2-7,TRBD2,-,TGTGCCAGCAGTTTAAGCCTAGCGGGAGGGCACGAGCAGTACTTC,CASSLSLAGGHEQYF
TRBV19,TRBJ1-2,TRBD1,-,TGTGCCAGTAGTACGGGGACAGCCAACTATGGCTACACCTTC,CASSTGTANYGYTF
TRBV15,TRBJ2-7,-,-,TGTGCCACCAGCAGAGATCGACAGCTCTACGAGCAGTACTTC,CATSRDRQLYEQYF
TRBV28,TRBJ2-3,-,-,TGTGCCAGCAGTTTGACCGGAGGGGCAGATACGCAGTATTTT,CASSLTGGADTQYF
TRBV28,TRBJ2-7,TRBD1,few,TGTGCCAGCAGTTTATTAGACAGGGGGGACGAGCAGTACTTC,CASSLLDRGDEQYF
TRBV7-8,TRBJ2-7,-,-,TGTGCCAGCAGCTTAGGTGAGACAGGCTACGAGCAGTACTTC,CASSLGETGYEQYF
TRBV7-9,TRBJ2-2,TRBD2,-,TGTGCCAGCAGCCCCGCCGCTCGGCTAGCGGGAGGAAACGGGGAGCTGTTTTTT,CASSPAARLAGGNGELFF
TRBV2,TRBJ2-1,-,-,TGTGCCAGCAGTGAGGGGACACGACGGGGCAATGAGCAGTTCTTC,CASSEGTRRGNEQFF
TRBV6-5,TRBJ2-2,-,-,TGTGCCAGCAGCCAATGGGGCTCCGGGGAGCTGTTTTTT,CASSQWGSGELFF
TRBV6-1,TRBJ1-1,-,-,TGTGCCAGCAAGAGTACGGGAGGCACTGAAGCTTTCTTT,CASKSTGGTEAFF
TRBV6-7,TRBJ1-1,TRBD1,-,TGTGCCAGCAGTTACTTGACAGGGGGCACTGAAGCTTTCTTT,CASSYLTGGTEAFF
TRBV10-3,TRBJ1-1,TRBD1,-,TGTGCCATCAGTGATTCGACAGGGGGCGCTTGGGCTGAAGCTTTCTTT,CAISDSTGGAWAEAFF
TRBV6-1,TRBJ1-2,-,-,TGTGCCAGTCGGGCCGGGGGAGCGAATGGCTACACCTTC,CASRAGGANGYTF
TRBV9,TRBJ1-1,TRBD1,-,TGTGCCAGCAGCTCGGACAGGGTTAACACTGAAGCTTTCTTT,CASSSDRVNTEAFF
TRBV4-1,TRBJ2-1,TRBD1,-,TGCGCCAGCAGCCACCCGGACAGGGGGTACTACAATGAGCAGTTCTTC,CASSHPDRGYYNEQFF
TRBV6-1,TRBJ2-3,-,-,TGTGCCAGCATCGAGGTTAGCTCATCCACAGATACGCAGTATTTT,CASIEVSSSTDTQYF
TRBV6-1,TRBJ2-6,-,once,TGTGCCAGCACCGCCACGGGCGCTGGGGCCAACGGCCTGACTTTC,CASTATGAGANGLTF
TRBV7-3,TRBJ2-2,-,-,TGTGCCAGCAGCTTAACCGGTGGGGTGAGGGACACCGGGGAGCTGTTTTTT,CASSLTGGVRDTGELFF
TRBV7-8,TRBJ2-7,TRBD2,-,TGTGCCAGCAGCCGTGAGCGGGGTACCTACGAGCAGTACTTC,CASSRERGTYEQYF
TRBV18,TRBJ2-5,-,-,TGTGCCAGCTCGCCCGGGGCAGGGGTACAAGAGACCCAGTACTTC,CASSPGAGVQETQYF
TRBV15,TRBJ2-7,TRBD1,-,TGTGCCACCAGCACGCTAGGACAGGGGCTCACCTCGTTCGGCGAGCAGTACTTC,CATSTLGQGLTSFGEQYF
TRBV14,TRBJ2-7,TRBD2,-,TGTGCCACCCAAACAGCGGGAGATAATCCCCACGAGCAGTACTTC,CATQTAGDNPHEQYF
TRBV7-8,TRBJ2-1,TRBD2,-,TGTGCCAGCAGCTTAGGCTGGACTAGCTCCTACAATGAGCAGTTCTTC,CASSLGWTSSYNEQFF
TRBV7-9,TRBJ2-5,TRBD1,-,TGTGCCAGCAGCTTGGGACAGGGGGCGAGGGAGACCCAGTACTTC,CASSLGQGARETQYF
TRBV5-4,TRBJ1-1,-,-,TGTGCCAGCAGCTTGGCCAGGGGCTTGAACACTGAAGCTTTCTTT,CASSLARGLNTEAFF
TRBV7-8,TRBJ2-3,-,-,TGTGCCAGCAGCCGGGGGATACCGACAGATACGCAGTATTTT,CASSRGIPTDTQYF
TRBV6-6,TRBJ1-1,-,many,TGTGCCAGCAGTTACTATGGGGAGGGCACTGAAGCTTTCTTT,CASSYYGEGTEAFF
TRBV18,TRBJ1-5,TRBD1,-,TGTGCCAGCTCACCGTTGGGACAGGCCGAGGCCGATCATCAGCCCCAGCATTTT,CASSPLGQAEADHQPQHF
TRBV28,TRBJ1-2,-,-,TGTGCCAGCAGTCCGAACGACAGGCTCGGTGGCTACACCTTC,CASSPNDRLGGYTF
TRBV5-1,TRBJ2-3,TRBD2,-,TGCGCCAGCAGCTTGGCGGCTAGCGGGAGGGATACGCAGTATTTT,CASSLAASGRDTQYF
TRBV10-3,TRBJ2-3,TRBD2,-,TGTGCCATCAGTGAATCCCCCGGGGCAGGGTGGACTAGCGGCACAGATACGCAGTATTTT,CAISESPGAGWTSGTDTQYF
TRBV19,TRBJ2-1,TRBD2,few,TGTGCCAGCGCCGCGGGAGTCGGGAATGAGCAGTTCTTC,CASAAGVGNEQFF
TRBV7-8,TRBJ1-1,-,-,TGTGCCAGCAGCTTAGAGGGCGGGGGGGTGAACACTGAAGCTTTCTTT,CASSLEGGGVNTEAFF